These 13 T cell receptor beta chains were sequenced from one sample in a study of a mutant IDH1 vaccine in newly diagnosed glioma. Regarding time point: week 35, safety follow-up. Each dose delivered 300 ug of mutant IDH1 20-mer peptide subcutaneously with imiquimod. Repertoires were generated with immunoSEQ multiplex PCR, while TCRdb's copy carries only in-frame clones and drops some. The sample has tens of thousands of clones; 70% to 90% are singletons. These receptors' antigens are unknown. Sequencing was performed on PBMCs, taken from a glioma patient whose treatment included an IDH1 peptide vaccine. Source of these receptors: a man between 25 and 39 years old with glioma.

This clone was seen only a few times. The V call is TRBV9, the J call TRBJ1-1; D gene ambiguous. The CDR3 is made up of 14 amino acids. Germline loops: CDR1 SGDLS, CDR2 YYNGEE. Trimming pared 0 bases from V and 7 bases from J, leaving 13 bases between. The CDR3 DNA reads TGTGCCAGCAGCGTAGCCCCTTGGGAGAATGAAGCTTTCTTT. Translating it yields CASSVAPWENEAFF.

CDR3 in amino acids: CASTNRDFEKLFF. Here the CDR3 DNA reads TGTGCCAGTACCAACAGGGACTTCGAAAAACTGTTTTTT. This chain uses TRBV19 with TRBJ1-4; tentative D call: TRBD1 (6 bases). The germline CDR1 and CDR2 sequences are LNHDA and SQIVND (reference sequence). This CDR3 comprises 13 residues. The V and J ends lost 7 bases and 8 bases respectively, with 14 bases between them.

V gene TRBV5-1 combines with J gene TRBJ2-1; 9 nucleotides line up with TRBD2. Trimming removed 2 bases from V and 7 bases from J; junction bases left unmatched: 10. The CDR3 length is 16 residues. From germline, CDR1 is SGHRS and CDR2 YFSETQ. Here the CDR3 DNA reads TGCGCCAGCAGCTTCCGGCTAGCGGGAATTGGGAATGAGCAGTTCTTC. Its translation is CASSFRLAGIGNEQFF.

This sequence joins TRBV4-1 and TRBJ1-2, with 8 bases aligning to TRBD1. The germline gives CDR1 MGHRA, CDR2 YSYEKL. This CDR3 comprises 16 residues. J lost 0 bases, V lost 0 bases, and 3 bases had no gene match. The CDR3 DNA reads TGCGCCAGCAGCCAAGAGGGGACAGGAGCTAACTATGGCTACACCTTC. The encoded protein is CASSQEGTGANYGYTF.

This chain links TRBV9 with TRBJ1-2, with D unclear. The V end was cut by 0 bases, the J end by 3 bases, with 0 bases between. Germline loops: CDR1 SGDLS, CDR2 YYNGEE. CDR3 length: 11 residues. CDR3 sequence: CASSVDYGYTF. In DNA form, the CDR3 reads TGTGCCAGCAGCGTAGACTATGGCTACACCTTC.

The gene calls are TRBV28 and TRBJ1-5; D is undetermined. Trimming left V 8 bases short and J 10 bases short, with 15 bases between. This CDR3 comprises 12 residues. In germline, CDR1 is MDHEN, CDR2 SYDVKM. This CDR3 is CASSSPPGPQHF. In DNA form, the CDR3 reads TGTGCCAGCTCCTCCCCTCCGGGTCCCCAGCATTTT.

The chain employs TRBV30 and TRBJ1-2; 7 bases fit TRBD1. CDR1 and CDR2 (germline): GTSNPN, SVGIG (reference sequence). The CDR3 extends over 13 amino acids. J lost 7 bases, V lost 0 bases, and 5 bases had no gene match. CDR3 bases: TGTGCCTGGAGTGTACAGGGGCAAGGTGGCTACACCTTC. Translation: CAWSVQGQGGYTF.

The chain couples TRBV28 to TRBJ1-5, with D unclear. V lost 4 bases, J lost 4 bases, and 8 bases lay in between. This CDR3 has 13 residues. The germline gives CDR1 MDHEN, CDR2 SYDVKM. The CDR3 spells CASSSWLNQPQHF. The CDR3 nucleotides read TGTGCCAGCAGTTCCTGGTTGAATCAGCCCCAGCATTTT.

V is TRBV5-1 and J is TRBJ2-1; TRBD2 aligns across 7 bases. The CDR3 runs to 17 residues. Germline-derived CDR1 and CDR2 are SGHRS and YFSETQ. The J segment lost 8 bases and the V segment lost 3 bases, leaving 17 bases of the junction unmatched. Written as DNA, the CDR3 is TGCGCCAGCAGCTACCCGTGGGGGGAGGGCCAGGGTGATGAGCAGTTCTTC. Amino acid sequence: CASSYPWGEGQGDEQFF.

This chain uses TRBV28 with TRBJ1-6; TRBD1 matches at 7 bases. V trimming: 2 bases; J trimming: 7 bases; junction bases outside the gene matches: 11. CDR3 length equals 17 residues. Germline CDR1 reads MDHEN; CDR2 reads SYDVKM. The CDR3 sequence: CASSLTPKGARNSPLHF. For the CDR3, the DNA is TGTGCCAGCAGTTTAACGCCAAAGGGGGCGCGGAATTCACCCCTCCACTTT.

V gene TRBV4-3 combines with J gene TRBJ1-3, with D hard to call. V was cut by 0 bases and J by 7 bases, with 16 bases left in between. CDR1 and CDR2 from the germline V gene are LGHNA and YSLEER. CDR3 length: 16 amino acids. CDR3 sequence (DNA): TGCGCCAGCAGCCAAGATCTCACAGTTGGTAGTAACACCATATATTTT. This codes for CASSQDLTVGSNTIYF.

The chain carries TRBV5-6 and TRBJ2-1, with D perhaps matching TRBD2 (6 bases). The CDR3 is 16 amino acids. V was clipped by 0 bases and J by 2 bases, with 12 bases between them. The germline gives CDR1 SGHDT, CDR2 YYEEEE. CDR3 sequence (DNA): TGTGCCAGCAGCTTGGACGGCGGGACCCCCTACAATGAGCAGTTCTTC. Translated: CASSLDGGTPYNEQFF.

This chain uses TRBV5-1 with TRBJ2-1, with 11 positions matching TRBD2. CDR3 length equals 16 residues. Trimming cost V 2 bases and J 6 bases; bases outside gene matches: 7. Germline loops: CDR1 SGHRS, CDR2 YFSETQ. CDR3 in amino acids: CASSLGWLAGGNEQFF. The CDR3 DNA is TGCGCCAGCAGCTTAGGTTGGCTAGCGGGGGGCAATGAGCAGTTCTTC.